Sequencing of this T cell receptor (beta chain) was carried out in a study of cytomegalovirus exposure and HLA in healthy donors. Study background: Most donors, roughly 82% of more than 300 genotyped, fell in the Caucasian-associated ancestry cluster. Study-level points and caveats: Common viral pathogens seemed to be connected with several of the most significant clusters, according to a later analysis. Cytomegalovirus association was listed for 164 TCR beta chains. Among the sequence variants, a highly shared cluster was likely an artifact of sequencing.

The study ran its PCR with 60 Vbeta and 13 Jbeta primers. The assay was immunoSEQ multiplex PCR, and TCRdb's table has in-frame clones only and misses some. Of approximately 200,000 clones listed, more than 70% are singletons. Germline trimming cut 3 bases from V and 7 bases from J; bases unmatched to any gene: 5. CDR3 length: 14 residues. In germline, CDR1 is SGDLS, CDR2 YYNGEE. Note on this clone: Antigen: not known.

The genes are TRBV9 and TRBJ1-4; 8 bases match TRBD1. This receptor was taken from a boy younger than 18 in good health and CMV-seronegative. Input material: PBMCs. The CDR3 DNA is TGTGCCAGCAGCGGGACAGGGATGCGTGAAAAACTGTTTTTT. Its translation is CASSGTGMREKLFF.